Listed below are T cell receptor beta chains from one sample, sequenced in a study of cytomegalovirus exposure and HLA in healthy donors. TCRdb's copy holds only in-frame clones and misses some; the assay was immunoSEQ multiplex PCR. The sample yields 95,000 to 120,000 clones, approximately 96% seen once. Material for sequencing was PBMCs. The receptors here all came from a woman aged 18-30 years in good health and CMV-seronegative. CDR3s include the opening cysteine and the closing phenylalanine or tryptophan. Each record gives: V gene, J gene, clone size, D gene, CDR3 DNA, CDR3 protein. A D gene is named only where the DNA matches it firmly. Size is omitted from some rows. Given values are once, few, many or a class for expanded clones.

>TRBV9|TRBJ2-5|.|TRBD2
TGTGCCAGCAGCTCAGAAGCGGGGCCCCAAGAGACCCAGTACTTC
CASSSEAGPQETQYF
>TRBV2|TRBJ2-3|.|.
TGTGCCAGCCATAGGAGCCTACGAGATACGCAGTATTTT
CASHRSLRDTQYF
>TRBV18|TRBJ1-1|once|TRBD1
TGTGCCAGCTCACCACCGAGGGGGCCAAACACTGAAGCTTTCTTT
CASSPPRGPNTEAFF
>TRBV27|TRBJ2-3|.|.
TGTGCCAGCAGTTTATCATTGGTTAGCGGTCGAACAGATACGCAGTATTTT
CASSLSLVSGRTDTQYF
>TRBV7-9|TRBJ1-3|.|.
TGTGCCAGCAGCGACAGCAGGGGAGGGACCATATATTTT
CASSDSRGGTIYF
>TRBV23-1|TRBJ1-3|.|.
TGCGCCAGCACTCCTGGACTATCCCCTGGAAACACCATATATTTT
CASTPGLSPGNTIYF
>TRBV9|TRBJ1-1|.|.
TGTGCCAGCAGCGTGGGGGTGGCGGGACGGTTAGGGGACACTGAAGCTTTCTTT
CASSVGVAGRLGDTEAFF
>TRBV28|TRBJ1-5|.|.
TGTGCCAGCAGATCCGGACAGAACAATCAGCCCCAGCATTTT
CASRSGQNNQPQHF
>TRBV7-6|TRBJ1-1|.|.
TGTGCCAGCAGCCAAGTGGGGCAGGGAAGCACTGAAGCTTTCTTT
CASSQVGQGSTEAFF
>TRBV11-1|TRBJ2-1|.|TRBD2
TGTGCCAGCAGCTCGCGCCTAAGCGGGGGGAACAATGAGCAGTTCTTC
CASSSRLSGGNNEQFF
>TRBV6-5|TRBJ2-1|.|.
TGTGCCAGCAGTTTAAGGGGGGGAGCACACAATGAGCAGTTCTTC
CASSLRGGAHNEQFF
>TRBV28|TRBJ1-6|.|.
TGTGCCAGCAGCCCACCCGGGGGTGCTTCACCCCTCCACTTT
CASSPPGGASPLHF
>TRBV25-1|TRBJ1-1|.|TRBD1
TGTGCCAGCAGGACAGGGACATTCACTGAAGCTTTCTTT
CASRTGTFTEAFF
>TRBV6-1|TRBJ2-3|once|.
TGTGCCAGCAGTGATCCCCGGTTGGTAGAATCTAGCACAGATACGCAGTATTTT
CASSDPRLVESSTDTQYF
>TRBV7-3|TRBJ2-1|few|TRBD2
TGTGCCAGCAGCTTGATCCCCGGGACTACCTCTAACAATGAGCAGTTCTTC
CASSLIPGTTSNNEQFF
>TRBV18|TRBJ2-1|.|.
TGTGCCAGCTCACCACCGTACAACTACAATGAGCAGTTCTTC
CASSPPYNYNEQFF